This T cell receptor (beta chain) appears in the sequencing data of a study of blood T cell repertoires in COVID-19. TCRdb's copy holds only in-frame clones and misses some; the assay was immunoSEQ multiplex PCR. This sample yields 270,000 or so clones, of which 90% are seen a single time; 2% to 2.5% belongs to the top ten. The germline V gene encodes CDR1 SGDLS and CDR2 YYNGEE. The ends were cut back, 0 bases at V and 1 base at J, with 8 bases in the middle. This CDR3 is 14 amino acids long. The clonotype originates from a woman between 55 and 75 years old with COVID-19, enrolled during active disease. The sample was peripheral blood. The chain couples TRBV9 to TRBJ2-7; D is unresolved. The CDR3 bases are TGTGCCAGCAGCGTAGGGCCGAATTCCTACGAGCAGTACTTC. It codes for CASSVGPNSYEQYF. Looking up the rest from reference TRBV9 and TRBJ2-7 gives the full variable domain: DSGVTQTPKHLITATGQRVTLRCSPRSGDLSVYWYQQSLDQGLQFLIQYYNGEERAKGNILERFSAQQFPDLHSELNLSSLELGDSALYFCASSVGPNSYEQYFGPGTRLTVT.